Each of the 12 T cell receptor beta chains below was sequenced from the same sample in a study of CD4+ T cells in melanoma. TCRdb keeps only in-frame clones here, not all; method: immunoSEQ multiplex PCR. The data show approximately 20,000 clones, roughly 78% seen once. The receptors originated from a human donor with melanoma.

This clone was recorded once. The rearrangement uses TRBV7-2 and TRBJ2-1; no firm D call. Germline lookup yields CDR1 SGHTA and CDR2 FQGNSA. This CDR3 has 15 amino acids. V gave up 4 bases and J gave up 4 bases, with 14 bases separating them. CDR3 amino acids: CASSSAVSIYNEQFF. The DNA for the CDR3 is TGTGCCAGCAGCTCCGCGGTGAGTATTTACAATGAGCAGTTCTTC.

CDR3 amino acids: CASSIQRSSYNEQFF. The CDR3 region has the DNA TGTGCCAGCAGCATCCAGCGGAGCTCCTACAATGAGCAGTTCTTC. The gene calls are TRBV6-5 and TRBJ2-1; TRBD2 might be the D (5 bases). Looked up from germline, CDR1 is MNHEY and CDR2 is SVGAGI. CDR3 length equals 15 residues. Between the trimmed V and J ends, which lost 6 bases and 0 bases, there was a span of 12 bases.

The chain joins TRBV27 to TRBJ2-7; 8 nucleotides line up with TRBD1. With V trimmed by 5 bases and J by 3 bases, 6 bases remained unmatched. From germline, CDR1 is MNHEY and CDR2 SMNVEV (reference sequence). CDR3 length: 14 residues. This chain's CDR3 is CASSIRTGNYEQYF. The CDR3 DNA follows: TGTGCCAGCAGTATTAGGACAGGGAACTACGAGCAGTACTTC.

The chain employs TRBV27 and TRBJ2-1; maybe TRBD2 (6 bases). Germline V CDR1 and CDR2: MNHEY, SMNVEV (reference sequence). The CDR3 runs to 17 residues. V lost 8 bases and J 0 bases, leaving 20 bases between the germline ends. DNA for the CDR3: TGTGCCAGCGGCCCACATCCGGGGGTGGGCTCCTACAATGAGCAGTTCTTC. The encoded protein is CASGPHPGVGSYNEQFF.

The chain joins TRBV2 to TRBJ1-5; D is undetermined. CDR1 SNHLY and CDR2 FYNNEI come from the germline V gene. The CDR3 runs to 14 residues. Trimming took 6 bases from V and 4 from J, leaving 13 bases between them. The CDR3 bases are TGTGCCAGCAGCCCTGGTGCCTCTAATCAGCCCCAGCATTTT. As protein: CASSPGASNQPQHF.

This sequence joins TRBV5-4 and TRBJ1-1; maybe TRBD1 (6 bases). The V gene lost 4 bases and the J gene lost 7 bases, with 17 bases spanning the gap. The CDR3 has 14 amino acids. Germline CDR1 and CDR2: SGHNT and YYREEE (reference sequence). The chain's CDR3 is CASSPSPGTREAFF. The CDR3 DNA reads as TGTGCCAGCAGCCCCAGTCCCGGGACACGTGAAGCTTTCTTT.

This chain connects TRBV5-1 to TRBJ1-5; D is unresolved. Germline V gene data show CDR1 as SGHRS and CDR2 as YFSETQ. Deletions cut 4 bases from V and 5 bases from J, with 13 bases between. The CDR3 sequence is 14 residues long. The CDR3 is CASSILGGDQPQHF. The CDR3 DNA reads TGCGCCAGCAGCATTTTGGGTGGGGATCAGCCCCAGCATTTT.

The table lists this clone with a few counts. V is TRBV7-9 and J is TRBJ2-3; the D gene is possibly TRBD1 (6 bases). The germline V gene encodes CDR1 SEHNR and CDR2 FQNEAQ (reference sequence). This CDR3 is 17 amino acids long. Trimming removed 1 base at V and 3 bases at J, with 17 bases between. The CDR3 protein is CASSLGLEARGTDTQYF. CDR3 DNA sequence: TGTGCCAGCAGCTTAGGATTGGAGGCCAGGGGAACAGATACGCAGTATTTT. The full variable domain, completed using reference TRBV7-9 and TRBJ2-3, is DTGVSQNPRHKITKRGQNVTFRCDPISEHNRLYWYRQTLGQGPEFLTYFQNEAQLEKSRLLSDRFSAERPKGSFSTLEIQRTEQGDSAMYLCASSLGLEARGTDTQYFGPGTRLTVL.

The chain couples TRBV18 to TRBJ1-5; D remains unclear. Germline CDR1 is KGHSH and CDR2 is LQKENI. This CDR3 is built from 13 residues. Trimming took off 2 bases at V and 4 bases at J, with 6 bases between the two ends. The CDR3 nucleotides are TGTGCCAGCTCACCATCGCCTAATCAGCCCCAGCATTTT. It specifies CASSPSPNQPQHF.

V gene TRBV7-2 combines with J gene TRBJ2-2; the D call may be TRBD1 or TRBD2 (5 bases each). This CDR3 spans 16 amino acids. Germline lookup yields CDR1 SGHTA and CDR2 FQGNSA. The V and J ends lost 4 bases and 2 bases respectively, with 14 bases between them. CDR3 in amino acids: CASSSGTAYNTGELFF. The CDR3 DNA follows: TGTGCCAGCAGCTCCGGGACCGCCTATAACACCGGGGAGCTGTTTTTT.

V gene TRBV27 combines with J gene TRBJ2-3; the match to TRBD1 covers 9 bases. This CDR3 region has 14 residues. J was trimmed by 5 bases and V by 6 bases; bases with no gene match: 6. Germline-derived CDR1 and CDR2 are MNHEY and SMNVEV (reference sequence). The CDR3 sequence is CASRLQGAGDTQYF. In DNA, the CDR3 is TGTGCCAGCAGGCTACAGGGGGCGGGAGATACGCAGTATTTT.

The V call is TRBV11-2, the J call TRBJ2-1; unclear D gene. The CDR3 consists of 13 residues. Germline V lookup: CDR1 SGHAT, CDR2 FQNNGV. V dropped 6 bases and J dropped 2 bases, with 8 bases sitting between them. CDR3 amino acids: CASRPPAYNEQFF. CDR3 coding DNA: TGTGCCAGCAGGCCGCCAGCCTACAATGAGCAGTTCTTC.